This T cell receptor beta chain is from a study of OX40 agonist ivuxolimab in advanced cancers. The study, taken as a whole, reports: Blood T cells, both CD4+ and CD8+, expanded clonally by week 6 at 0.1 to 3.0 mg/kg.

On this clone itself: Its specificity is not known.

Clones were sequenced by immunoSEQ multiplex PCR, and TCRdb holds only the in-frame ones, with some missing. The data hold approximately 49,000 clones, with 84% observed a single time. V lost 8 bases, J lost 3 bases, and 16 bases lay in between. The CDR3 is 15 amino acids. The V gene's germline CDR1 is MGHRA and CDR2 YSYEKL. The material was CD4+ or CD8+ T cells sorted from blood, obtained in a trial of the OX40 agonist ivuxolimab. V is TRBV4-1 and J is TRBJ2-2; tentative D call: TRBD2 (6 bases). This sequence was found in an adult with an advanced solid tumor such as melanoma, head and neck, liver or kidney cancer. CDR3 residues: CASGRGSTYTGELFF. In DNA form, the CDR3 reads TGCGCCAGCGGGCGGGGATCCACATACACCGGGGAGCTGTTTTTT.